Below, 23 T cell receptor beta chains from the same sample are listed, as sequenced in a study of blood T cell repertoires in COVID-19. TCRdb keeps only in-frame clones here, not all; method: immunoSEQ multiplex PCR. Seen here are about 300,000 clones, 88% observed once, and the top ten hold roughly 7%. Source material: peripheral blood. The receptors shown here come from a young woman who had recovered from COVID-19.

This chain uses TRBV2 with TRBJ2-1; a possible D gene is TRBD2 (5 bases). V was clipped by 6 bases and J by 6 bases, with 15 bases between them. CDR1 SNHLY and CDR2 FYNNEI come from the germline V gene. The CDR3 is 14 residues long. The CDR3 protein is CASRPGKRLNEQFF. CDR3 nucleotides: TGTGCCAGCAGACCCGGGAAAAGACTCAATGAGCAGTTCTTC.

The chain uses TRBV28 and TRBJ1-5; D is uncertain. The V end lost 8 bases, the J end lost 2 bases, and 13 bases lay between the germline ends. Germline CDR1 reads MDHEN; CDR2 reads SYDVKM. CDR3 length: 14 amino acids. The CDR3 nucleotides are TGTGCCAGCGTATTGGGCTGGGGCAATCAGCCCCAGCATTTT. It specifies CASVLGWGNQPQHF.

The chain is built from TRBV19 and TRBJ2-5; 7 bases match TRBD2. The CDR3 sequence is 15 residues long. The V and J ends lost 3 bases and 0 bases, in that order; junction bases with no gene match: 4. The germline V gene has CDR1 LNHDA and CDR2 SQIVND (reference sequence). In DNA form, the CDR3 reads TGTGCCAGTAGTATGCGGGGGACGTACCAAGAGACCCAGTACTTC. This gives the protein CASSMRGTYQETQYF.

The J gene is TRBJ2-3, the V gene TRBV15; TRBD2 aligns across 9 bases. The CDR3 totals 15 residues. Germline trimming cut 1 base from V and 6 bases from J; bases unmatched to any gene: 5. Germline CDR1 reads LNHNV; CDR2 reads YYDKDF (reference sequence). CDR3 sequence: CATSRVAGGPDTQYF. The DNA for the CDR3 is TGTGCCACCAGCAGAGTGGCGGGGGGGCCTGATACGCAGTATTTT.

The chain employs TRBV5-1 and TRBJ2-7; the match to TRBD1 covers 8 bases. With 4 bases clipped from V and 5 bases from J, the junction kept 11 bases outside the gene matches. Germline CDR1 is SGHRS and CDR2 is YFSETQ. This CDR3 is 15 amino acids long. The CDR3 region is CASSPPDRAAHEQYF. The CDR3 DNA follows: TGCGCCAGCAGCCCGCCGGACAGGGCGGCCCACGAGCAGTACTTC.

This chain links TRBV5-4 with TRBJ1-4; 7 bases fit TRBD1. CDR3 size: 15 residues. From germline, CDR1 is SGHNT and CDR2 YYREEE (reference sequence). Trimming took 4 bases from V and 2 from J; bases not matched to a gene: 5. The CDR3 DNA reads TGTGCCAGCAGCAGTGACAGGGTTACTAATGAAAAACTGTTTTTT. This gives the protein CASSSDRVTNEKLFF.

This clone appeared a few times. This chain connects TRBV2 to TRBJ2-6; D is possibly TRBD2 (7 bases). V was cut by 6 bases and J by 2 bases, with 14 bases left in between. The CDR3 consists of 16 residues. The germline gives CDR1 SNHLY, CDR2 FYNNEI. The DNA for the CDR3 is TGTGCCAGCAGGTATGGGGGGGCGCCTGGGGCCAACGTCCTGACTTTC. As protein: CASRYGGAPGANVLTF.

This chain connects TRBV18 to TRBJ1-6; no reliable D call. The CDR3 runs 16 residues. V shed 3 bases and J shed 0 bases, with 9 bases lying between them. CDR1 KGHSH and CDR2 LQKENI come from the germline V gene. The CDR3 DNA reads TGTGCCAGCTCACCGATAGACTACTCCTATAATTCACCCCTCCACTTT. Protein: CASSPIDYSYNSPLHF.

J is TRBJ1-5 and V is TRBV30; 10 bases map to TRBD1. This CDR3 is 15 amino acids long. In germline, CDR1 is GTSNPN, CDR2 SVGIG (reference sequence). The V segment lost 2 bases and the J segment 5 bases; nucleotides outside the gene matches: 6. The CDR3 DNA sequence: TGTGCCTGGAGTTTTTCCGGGACAGGGGATCAGCCCCAGCATTTT. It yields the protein CAWSFSGTGDQPQHF.

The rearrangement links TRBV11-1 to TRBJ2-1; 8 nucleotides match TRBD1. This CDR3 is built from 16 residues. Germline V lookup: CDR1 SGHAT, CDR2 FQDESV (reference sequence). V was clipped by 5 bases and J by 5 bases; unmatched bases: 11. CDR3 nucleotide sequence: TGTGCCAGCAGCATCCAGGGGGCGCGGAGGCACAATGAGCAGTTCTTC. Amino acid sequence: CASSIQGARRHNEQFF.

DNA for the CDR3: TGTGCCAGCAGATGGCAGGTTAATTCACCCCTCCACTTT. Its protein product is CASRWQVNSPLHF. The rearrangement joins TRBV27 to TRBJ1-6; no definite D call. Trimming cost V 6 bases and J 6 bases, with 9 bases left between them. The germline CDR1 and CDR2 sequences are MNHEY and SMNVEV (reference sequence). The CDR3 runs 13 residues.

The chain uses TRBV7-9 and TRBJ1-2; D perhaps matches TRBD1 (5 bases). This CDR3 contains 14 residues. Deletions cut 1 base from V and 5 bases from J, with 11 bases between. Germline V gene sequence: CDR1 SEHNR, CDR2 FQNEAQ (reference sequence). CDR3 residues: CASSLGAQEYGYTF. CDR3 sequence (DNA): TGTGCCAGCAGCTTAGGGGCACAGGAATATGGCTACACCTTC.

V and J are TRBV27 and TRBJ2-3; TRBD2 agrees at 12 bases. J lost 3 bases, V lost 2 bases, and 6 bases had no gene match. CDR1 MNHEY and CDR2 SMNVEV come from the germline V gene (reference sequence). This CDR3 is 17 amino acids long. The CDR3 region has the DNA TGTGCCAGCAGTTTACGGACTAGCGGGGAAGGGACAGATACGCAGTATTTT. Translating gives CASSLRTSGEGTDTQYF.

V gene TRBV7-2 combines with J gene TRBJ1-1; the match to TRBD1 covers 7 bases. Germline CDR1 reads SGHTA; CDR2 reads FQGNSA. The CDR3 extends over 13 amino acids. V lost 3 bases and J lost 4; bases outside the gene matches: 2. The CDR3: CASSLGQLTEAFF. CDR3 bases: TGTGCCAGCAGCTTGGGACAGCTCACTGAAGCTTTCTTT.

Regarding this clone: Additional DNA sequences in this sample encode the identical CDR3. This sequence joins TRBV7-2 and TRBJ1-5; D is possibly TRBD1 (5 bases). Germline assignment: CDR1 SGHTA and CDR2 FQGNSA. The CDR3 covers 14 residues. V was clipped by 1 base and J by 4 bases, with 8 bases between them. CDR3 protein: CASSLVPGNQPQHF. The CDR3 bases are TGTGCCAGCAGCTTAGTGCCAGGGAATCAGCCCCAGCATTTT.

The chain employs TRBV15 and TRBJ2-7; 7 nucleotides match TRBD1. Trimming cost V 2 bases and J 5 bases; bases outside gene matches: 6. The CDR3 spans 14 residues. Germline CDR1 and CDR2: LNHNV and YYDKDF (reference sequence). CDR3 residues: CATSRPQGFNEQYF. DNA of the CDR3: TGTGCCACCAGCAGACCACAGGGGTTCAACGAGCAGTACTTC.

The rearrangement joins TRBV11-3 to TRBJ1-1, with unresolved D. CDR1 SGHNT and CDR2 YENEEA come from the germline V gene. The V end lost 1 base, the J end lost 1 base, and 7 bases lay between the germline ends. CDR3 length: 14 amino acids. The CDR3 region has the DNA TGTGCCAGCAGCTTAGGCGAGAGGAACACTGAAGCTTTCTTT. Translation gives CASSLGERNTEAFF.

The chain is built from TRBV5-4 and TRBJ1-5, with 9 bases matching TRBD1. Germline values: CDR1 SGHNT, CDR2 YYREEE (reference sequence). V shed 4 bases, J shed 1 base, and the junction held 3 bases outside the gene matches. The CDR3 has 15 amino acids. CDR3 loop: CASSADRGSNQPQHF. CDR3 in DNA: TGTGCCAGCAGCGCAGACAGGGGGAGCAATCAGCCCCAGCATTTT.

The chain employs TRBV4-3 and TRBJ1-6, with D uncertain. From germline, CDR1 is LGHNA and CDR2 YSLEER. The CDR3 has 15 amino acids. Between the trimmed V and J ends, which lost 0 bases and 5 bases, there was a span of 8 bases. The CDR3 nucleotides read TGCGCCAGCAGCCAAGATGCGGGGAATAATTCACCCCTCCACTTT. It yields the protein CASSQDAGNNSPLHF.

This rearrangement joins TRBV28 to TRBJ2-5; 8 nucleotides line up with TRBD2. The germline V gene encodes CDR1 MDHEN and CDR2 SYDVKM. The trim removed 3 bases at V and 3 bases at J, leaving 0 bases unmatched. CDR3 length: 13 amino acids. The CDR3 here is CASSLTSEETQYF. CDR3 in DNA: TGTGCCAGCAGTTTGACTAGCGAAGAGACCCAGTACTTC.

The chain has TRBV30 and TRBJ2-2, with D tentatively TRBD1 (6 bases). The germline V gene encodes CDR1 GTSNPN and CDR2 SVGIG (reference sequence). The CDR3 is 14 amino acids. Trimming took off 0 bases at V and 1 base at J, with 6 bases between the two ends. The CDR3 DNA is TGTGCCTGGAGTGTACAGGGGAACACCGGGGAGCTGTTTTTT. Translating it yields CAWSVQGNTGELFF.

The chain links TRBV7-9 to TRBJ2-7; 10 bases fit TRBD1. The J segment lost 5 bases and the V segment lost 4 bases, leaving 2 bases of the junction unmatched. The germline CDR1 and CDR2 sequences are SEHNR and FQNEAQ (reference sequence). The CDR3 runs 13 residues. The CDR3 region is CASSSGQGDEQYF. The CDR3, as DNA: TGTGCCAGCAGCTCCGGACAGGGGGACGAGCAGTACTTC.

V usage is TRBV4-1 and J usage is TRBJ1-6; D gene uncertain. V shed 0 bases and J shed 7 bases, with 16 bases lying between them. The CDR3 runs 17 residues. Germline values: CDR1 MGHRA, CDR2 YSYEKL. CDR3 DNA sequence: TGCGCCAGCAGCCAAGATTCGCCAAGCCCATGGAATTCACCCCTCCACTTT. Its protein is CASSQDSPSPWNSPLHF.